The clone carrying this T cell receptor beta chain was counted a few times. The sample comes from a study of T-cell reconstitution after alpha-beta-depleted transplantation in children. The trim removed 5 bases at V and 0 bases at J, leaving 8 bases unmatched. This CDR3 is built from 17 residues. The germline gives CDR1 SEHNR, CDR2 FQNEAQ (reference sequence). Using unique molecular identifiers, the investigators prepared the TCRbeta library. From the PCR reads, TCRdb called clonotypes with MiXCR, one entry per CDR3 protein. The data contain around 360,000 distinct CDR3 sequences, 10% of them singletons.

The TCR originated in a human donor who donated a stem cell graft to a child with acute lymphoblastic leukemia. This material consisted of PBMCs from the stem cell graft donor, taken from the stem cell graft. V and J are TRBV7-9 and TRBJ2-1; 9 bases map to TRBD2. The CDR3 here is CASSPRGLAYSYNEQFF. The CDR3 DNA sequence: TGTGCCAGCAGCCCGCGTGGACTAGCGTACTCCTACAATGAGCAGTTCTTC.